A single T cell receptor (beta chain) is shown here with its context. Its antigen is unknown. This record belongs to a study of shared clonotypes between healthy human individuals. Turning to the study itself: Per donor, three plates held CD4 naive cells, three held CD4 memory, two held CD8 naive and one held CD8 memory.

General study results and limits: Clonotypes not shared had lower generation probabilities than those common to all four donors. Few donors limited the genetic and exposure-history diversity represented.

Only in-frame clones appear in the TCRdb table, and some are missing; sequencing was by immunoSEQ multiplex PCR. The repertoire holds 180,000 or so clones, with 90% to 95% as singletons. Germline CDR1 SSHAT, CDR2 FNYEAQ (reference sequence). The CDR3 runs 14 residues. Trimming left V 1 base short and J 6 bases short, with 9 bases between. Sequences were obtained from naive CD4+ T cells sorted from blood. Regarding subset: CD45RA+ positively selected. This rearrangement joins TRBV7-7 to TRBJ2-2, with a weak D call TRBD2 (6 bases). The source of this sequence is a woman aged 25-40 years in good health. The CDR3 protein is CASSLGREAGELFF. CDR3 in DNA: TGTGCCAGCAGCTTAGGAAGGGAGGCCGGGGAGCTGTTTTTT.